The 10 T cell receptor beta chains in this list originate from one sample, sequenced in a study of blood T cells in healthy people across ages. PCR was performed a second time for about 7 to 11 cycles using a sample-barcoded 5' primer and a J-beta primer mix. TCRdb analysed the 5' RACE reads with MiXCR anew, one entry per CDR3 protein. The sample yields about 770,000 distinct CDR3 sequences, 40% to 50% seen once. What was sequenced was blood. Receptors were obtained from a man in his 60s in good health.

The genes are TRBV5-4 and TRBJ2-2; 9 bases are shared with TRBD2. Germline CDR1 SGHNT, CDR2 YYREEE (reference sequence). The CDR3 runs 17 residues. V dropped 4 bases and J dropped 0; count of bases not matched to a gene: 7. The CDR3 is CASSHGGLAANTGELFF. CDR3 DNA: TGTGCCAGCAGCCATGGGGGACTAGCTGCGAACACCGGGGAGCTGTTTTTT.

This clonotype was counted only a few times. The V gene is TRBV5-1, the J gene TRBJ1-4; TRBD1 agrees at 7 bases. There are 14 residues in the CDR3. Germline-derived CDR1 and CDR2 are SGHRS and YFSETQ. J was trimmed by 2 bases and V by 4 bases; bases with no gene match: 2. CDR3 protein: CASSRDSTNEKLFF. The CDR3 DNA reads TGCGCCAGCAGCCGGGACAGTACTAATGAAAAACTGTTTTTT.

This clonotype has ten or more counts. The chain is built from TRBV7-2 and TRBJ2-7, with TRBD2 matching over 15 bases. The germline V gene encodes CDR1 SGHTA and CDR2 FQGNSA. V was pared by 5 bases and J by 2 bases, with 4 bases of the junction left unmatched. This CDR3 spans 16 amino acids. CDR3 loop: CASSPGTSGGTYEQYF. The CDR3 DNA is TGTGCCAGCAGCCCCGGGACTAGCGGGGGGACCTACGAGCAGTACTTC.

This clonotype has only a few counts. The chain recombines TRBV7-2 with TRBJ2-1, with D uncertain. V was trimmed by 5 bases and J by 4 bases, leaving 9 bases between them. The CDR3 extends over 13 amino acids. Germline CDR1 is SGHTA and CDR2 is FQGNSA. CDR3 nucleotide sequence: TGTGCCAGCAGCCAGGCCAGTTACAATGAGCAGTTCTTC. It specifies CASSQASYNEQFF.

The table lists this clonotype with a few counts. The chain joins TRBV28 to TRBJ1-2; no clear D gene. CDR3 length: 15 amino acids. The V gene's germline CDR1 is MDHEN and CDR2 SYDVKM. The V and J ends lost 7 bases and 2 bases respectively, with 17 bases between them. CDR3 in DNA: TGTGCCAGCACCAAATCGGCACCCACCAACTATGGCTACACCTTC. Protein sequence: CASTKSAPTNYGYTF.

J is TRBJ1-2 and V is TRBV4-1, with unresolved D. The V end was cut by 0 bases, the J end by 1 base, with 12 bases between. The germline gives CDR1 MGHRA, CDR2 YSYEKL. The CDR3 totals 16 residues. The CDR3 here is CASSQESGWYNYGYTF. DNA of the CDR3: TGCGCCAGCAGCCAAGAATCCGGGTGGTATAACTATGGCTACACCTTC.

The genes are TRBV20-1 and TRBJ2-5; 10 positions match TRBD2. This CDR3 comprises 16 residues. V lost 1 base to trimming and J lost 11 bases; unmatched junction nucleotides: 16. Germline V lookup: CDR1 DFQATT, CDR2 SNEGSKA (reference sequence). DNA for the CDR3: TGCAGTGCTAGAGGGGCTAGCGGGGGCCAGGGTCACAAGCAGTACTTC. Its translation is CSARGASGGQGHKQYF.

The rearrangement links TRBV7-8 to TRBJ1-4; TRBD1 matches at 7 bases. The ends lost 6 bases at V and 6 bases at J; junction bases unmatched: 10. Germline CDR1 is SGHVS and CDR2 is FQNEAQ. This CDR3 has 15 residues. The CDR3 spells CASRLTRTGDEKLFF. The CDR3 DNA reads TGTGCCAGCAGATTAACTCGGACAGGCGATGAAAAACTGTTTTTT.

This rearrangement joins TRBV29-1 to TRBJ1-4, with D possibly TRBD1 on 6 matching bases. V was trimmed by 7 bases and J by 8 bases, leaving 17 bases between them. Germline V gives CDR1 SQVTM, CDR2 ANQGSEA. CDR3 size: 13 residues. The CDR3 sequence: CSAGRGSSEKLFF. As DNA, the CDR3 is TGCAGCGCCGGGAGGGGGTCATCGGAAAAACTGTTTTTT.

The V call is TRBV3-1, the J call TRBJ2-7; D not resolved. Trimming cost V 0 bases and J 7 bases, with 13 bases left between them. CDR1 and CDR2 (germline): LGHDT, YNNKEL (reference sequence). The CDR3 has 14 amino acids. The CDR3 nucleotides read TGTGCCAGCAGCCAAGATCTTAGCAGCCGGGAGCAGTACTTC. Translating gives CASSQDLSSREQYF.